This passage covers 6 T cell receptor beta chains from one sample sequenced in a study of immune evolution from preneoplasia to lung adenocarcinoma. The data were produced by immunoSEQ multiplex PCR, yet TCRdb's version contains in-frame clones alone and is incomplete. The sample lists about 11,000 clones, roughly 85% occurring once. Sequencing used FFPE invasive lung adenocarcinoma tissue. Receptors originate from a person aged 65 to 85 with invasive lung adenocarcinoma.

The CDR3 sequence is CASSEALIGTLAGELFF. Written as DNA, the CDR3 is TGTGCCAGCAGTGAAGCACTAATCGGGACATTGGCCGGGGAGCTGTTTTTT. The rearrangement joins TRBV6-1 to TRBJ2-2, with D possibly TRBD1 on 6 matching bases. Trimming removed 0 bases from V and 6 bases from J, with 17 bases in between. CDR1 and CDR2 (germline): MNHNS, SASEGT. The CDR3 loop spans 17 amino acids.

In nucleotides, the CDR3 is TGTGCCTGGAGTGGTCGGGTCAGGTTTGGAAACACCATATATTTT. Residues: CAWSGRVRFGNTIYF. The rearrangement links TRBV30 to TRBJ1-3; D remains ambiguous. V was clipped by 1 base and J by 3 bases, with 13 bases between them. Germline loops: CDR1 GTSNPN, CDR2 SVGIG (reference sequence). CDR3 length equals 15 residues.

The chain couples TRBV6-5 to TRBJ1-2; 7 nucleotides line up with TRBD1. The CDR3 contains 13 residues. J gave up 7 bases and V 5 bases, and 7 bases lay outside the gene matches. The germline V gene encodes CDR1 MNHEY and CDR2 SVGAGI. The CDR3 is CASSRDREGGYTF. The CDR3 DNA sequence: TGTGCCAGCAGTCGTGACAGGGAGGGTGGCTACACCTTC.

Relative to its sample, this clone is medium-sized. Other nucleotide sequences in the sample specify the same CDR3. The CDR3 protein is CASSLEVSGANVLTF. CDR3 bases: TGTGCCAGCAGCTTGGAGGTCTCTGGGGCCAACGTCCTGACTTTC. The chain carries TRBV5-8 and TRBJ2-6; D is uncertain. Germline V CDR1 and CDR2: SGHTS, YDEGEE. Trimming left V 0 bases short and J 0 bases short, with 4 bases between. CDR3 size: 15 residues.

The chain couples TRBV4-2 to TRBJ1-5, with 10 bases that match TRBD1. The CDR3 has 16 residues. V lost 0 bases, J lost 6 bases, and 5 bases stayed unmatched. Germline CDR1 LGHNA, CDR2 YNFKEQ. This CDR3 is CASSQERDRGTQPQHF. The CDR3 bases are TGTGCCAGCAGCCAAGAGAGGGACAGGGGTACTCAGCCCCAGCATTTT.

The V gene is TRBV9, the J gene TRBJ2-5, with TRBD1 matching 7 bases. Losses at the gene ends were 4 bases for V and 1 base for J; bases not matched to a gene: 7. Germline V lookup: CDR1 SGDLS, CDR2 YYNGEE. The CDR3 spans 15 residues. CDR3 region: CASSPGRGFQETQYF. The DNA of the CDR3 is TGTGCCAGCAGCCCGGGCAGGGGGTTCCAAGAGACCCAGTACTTC.